Presented here are 5 T cell receptor beta chains from one specimen sequenced in a study of PD-1 blockade in classical Hodgkin lymphoma. Clones were read by immunoSEQ multiplex PCR, and TCRdb kept only the in-frame ones, dropping some. The repertoire holds nearly 25,000 clones, with about 83% as singletons. Each and every patient relapsed after autologous stem cell transplantation, and patients got differing brentuximab vedotin exposure. Specimen: peripheral blood mononuclear cells (PBMCs), collected before the second cycle of nivolumab. The receptors stem from a human donor with classical Hodgkin lymphoma.

CDR3 in amino acids: CASSQDGPNPYNEQFF. The DNA of the CDR3 is TGTGCCAGCAGCCAAGATGGGCCCAACCCCTACAATGAGCAGTTCTTC. V usage is TRBV4-2 and J usage is TRBJ2-1; no clear D. The V and J ends lost 0 bases and 2 bases respectively, with 11 bases between them. CDR3 size: 16 residues. The germline CDR1 and CDR2 sequences are LGHNA and YNFKEQ.

The rearrangement uses TRBV9 and TRBJ1-2, with TRBD1 matching 8 bases. CDR1 and CDR2 (germline): SGDLS, YYNGEE. The CDR3 is 15 amino acids. Germline trimming cut 3 bases from V and 6 bases from J; bases unmatched to any gene: 10. CDR3 protein: CASSALTGGEDGYTF. Here the CDR3 DNA reads TGTGCCAGCAGCGCTCTTACAGGGGGAGAAGATGGCTACACCTTC.

This chain uses TRBV5-1 with TRBJ1-1, with D tentatively TRBD1 (6 bases). V dropped 1 base and J dropped 3 bases, with 7 bases sitting between them. Germline CDR1 reads SGHRS; CDR2 reads YFSETQ. The CDR3 extends over 13 amino acids. The CDR3 nucleotides read TGCGCCAGCAGCTTGAAGGGGGACACTGAAGCTTTCTTT. It yields the protein CASSLKGDTEAFF.

The chain has TRBV30 and TRBJ2-1; D may be TRBD1 or TRBD2 (5 bases each). Deletions cut 5 bases from V and 6 bases from J, with 11 bases between. The germline gives CDR1 GTSNPN, CDR2 SVGIG (reference sequence). The CDR3 is made up of 12 amino acids. CDR3 protein: CAWGDGGNEQFF. CDR3 bases: TGTGCCTGGGGGGACGGAGGCAATGAGCAGTTCTTC.

Concerning this clone itself: One end of the junction is discordant with germline, which a read error may explain. The chain recombines TRBV5-1 with TRBJ2-7; 10 bases align to TRBD1. Germline CDR1 and CDR2: SGHRS and YFSETQ. The CDR3 is 14 amino acids. CDR3 DNA sequence: TGCGCGAGCAGGGGGGACAGGGGCACCTACGAGCAGTACTTC. Translating it yields CASRGDRGTYEQYF. Combining the CDR3 with reference TRBV5-1 and TRBJ2-7 gives the whole variable domain KAGVTQTPRYLIKTRGQQVTLSCSPISGHRSVSWYQQTPGQGLQFLFEYFSETQRNKGNFPGRFSGRQFSNSRSEMNVSTLELGDSALYLCASRGDRGTYEQYFGPGTRLTVT.